The 26 T cell receptor beta chains reported below all come from one sample, sequenced in a study of T cell repertoires in cytomegalovirus infection. These TCRs are of unknown antigen specificity. TCRdb called the reads again in MiXCR, with one record for every CDR3 protein. Among some 110,000 distinct CDR3 sequences, 10% were seen once, and the ten largest hold roughly 29%. Sequencing was performed on PBMCs, sequenced either directly or after in vitro stimulation (not recorded which). The receptors here all came from a human donor in good health (CMV status not recorded). Some clones in this sample may be carry-over from other donors' samples.

This clonotype was observed a handful of times. This chain connects TRBV2 to TRBJ1-5, with unresolved D. V lost 2 bases and J lost 6, with 11 bases in between. Germline V gives CDR1 SNHLY, CDR2 FYNNEI. CDR3 size: 14 residues. CDR3 region: CASSELMVGQPQHF. Here the CDR3 DNA reads TGTGCCAGCAGTGAACTAATGGTCGGTCAGCCCCAGCATTTT.

The rearrangement uses TRBV7-2 and TRBJ1-4; D not certain. CDR1 SGHTA and CDR2 FQGNSA come from the germline V gene. This CDR3 is built from 13 residues. Trimming pared 7 bases from V and 9 bases from J, leaving 15 bases between. The CDR3 sequence is CASKGGWEQKLFF. As DNA, the CDR3 is TGTGCCAGCAAAGGTGGTTGGGAGCAAAAACTGTTTTTT.

At least ten counts were recorded for this clonotype. The rearrangement uses TRBV4-1 and TRBJ1-2; D is perhaps TRBD1 (5 bases). This CDR3 has 14 amino acids. V gave up 2 bases and J gave up 1 base, with 8 bases separating them. Per the germline V gene, CDR1 is MGHRA and CDR2 is YSYEKL. The CDR3 DNA follows: TGCGCCAGCAGCCAAAGACAGAATAACTATGGCTACACCTTC. Protein: CASSQRQNNYGYTF.

Many counts were recorded for this clonotype. This chain joins TRBV7-8 and TRBJ1-6, with 9 nucleotides matching TRBD1. CDR3 length: 16 residues. The J segment lost 6 bases and the V segment lost 3 bases, leaving 6 bases of the junction unmatched. Germline V gene sequence: CDR1 SGHVS, CDR2 FQNEAQ. CDR3 loop: CASSLRDRVGNSPLHF. CDR3 DNA: TGTGCCAGCAGCTTGCGGGACAGGGTTGGTAATTCACCCCTCCACTTT.

A few counts support this clonotype. The chain uses TRBV6-5 and TRBJ2-5, with 7 bases lining up with TRBD2. Germline CDR1 reads MNHEY; CDR2 reads SVGAGI. V lost 0 bases, J lost 4 bases, and 14 bases stayed unmatched. This CDR3 has 18 residues. For the CDR3, the DNA is TGTGCCAGCAGTTACTCGGCGGCCTCAGCGGGACGGGGAGAGACCCAGTACTTC. It is translated as CASSYSAASAGRGETQYF.

This clonotype was seen repeatedly, ten times or more. CDR3 region: CASSPQGMNTEAFF. The DNA for the CDR3 is TGTGCCAGCAGCCCCCAGGGGATGAACACTGAAGCTTTCTTT. The chain uses TRBV7-8 and TRBJ1-1; tentatively, D is TRBD1 (6 bases). Between the trimmed V and J ends, which lost 5 bases and 0 bases, there was a span of 10 bases. This CDR3 spans 14 amino acids. CDR1 is SGHVS, CDR2 FQNEAQ, per germline. Complete variable domain (other parts from reference TRBV7-8 and TRBJ1-1): GAGVSQSPRYKVAKRGQDVALRCDPISGHVSLFWYQQALGQGPEFLTYFQNEAQLDKSGLPSDRFFAERPEGSVSTLKIQRTQQEDSAVYLCASSPQGMNTEAFFGQGTRLTVV.

This clonotype was counted many times. V gene TRBV7-9 combines with J gene TRBJ2-1, with TRBD2 matching over 14 bases. The CDR3 consists of 17 residues. The V gene end was trimmed by 1 base and the J gene end by 4 bases; junction bases not matched to a gene: 3. Germline loops: CDR1 SEHNR, CDR2 FQNEAQ (reference sequence). The CDR3 DNA sequence: TGTGCCAGCAGCTTAGGGGGACTAGCGGGAGTATACAATGAGCAGTTCTTC. It encodes CASSLGGLAGVYNEQFF.

This clonotype was observed many times. The chain has TRBV7-2 and TRBJ2-5, with TRBD2 as a possible D gene (5 bases). Germline V gives CDR1 SGHTA, CDR2 FQGNSA. The length of the CDR3 is 17 residues. Trimming left V 1 base short and J 10 bases short, with 25 bases between. CDR3 in DNA: TGTGCCAGCAGCTTAGAGAACCGGACTCCCTACGAAAGGAACCAGTACTTC. This encodes CASSLENRTPYERNQYF.

This clonotype was seen only a few times. This rearrangement joins TRBV12-3 or TRBV12-4 to TRBJ2-7; 7 bases line up with TRBD2. This CDR3 has 15 amino acids. V gave up 6 bases and J gave up 4 bases; unmatched junction bases: 12. The CDR3 sequence: CASSLGRGRGYEQYV. The CDR3, as DNA: TGTGCCAGCAGCCTGGGGAGGGGTAGGGGTTACGAGCAGTACGTC.

This clonotype was seen at least ten times. The V gene is TRBV4-3, the J gene TRBJ2-3, with 10 bases lining up with TRBD2. The CDR3 has 15 residues. The germline CDR1 and CDR2 sequences are LGHNA and YSLEER. The trim removed 6 bases at V and 2 bases at J, leaving 5 bases unmatched. In DNA form, the CDR3 reads TGCGCCAGCAGTAGGACTAGCGGATACACAGATACGCAGTATTTT. Translating it yields CASSRTSGYTDTQYF.

This clonotype was seen repeatedly, ten times or more. This chain connects TRBV7-2 to TRBJ2-1; TRBD2 matches 13 bases. CDR1 is SGHTA, CDR2 FQGNSA, per germline. This CDR3 is 16 amino acids long. The junction had 9 bases not matched to a gene; V was cut back by 4 bases and J by 9 bases. The CDR3 nucleotides read TGTGCCAGCAGCTCACCTGGACTAGCGGGAGTTACTGAGCAGTTCTTC. It encodes CASSSPGLAGVTEQFF.

The CDR3 DNA reads TGCAGCGCCCAAGGCCGGGAGGGGGTTGGCGAGCAGTACTTC. Amino acid sequence: CSAQGREGVGEQYF. The chain has TRBV29-1 and TRBJ2-7; TRBD2 matches at 8 bases. The CDR3 is 14 amino acids. CDR1 is SQVTM and CDR2 is ANQGSEA in the germline V gene. V lost 7 bases to trimming and J lost 6 bases; unmatched junction nucleotides: 14.

This clonotype is labeled medium-sized. V usage is TRBV27 and J usage is TRBJ2-2, with D unresolved. Germline assignment: CDR1 MNHEY and CDR2 SMNVEV (reference sequence). Trimming stripped 4 bases from V and 2 bases from J, with 11 bases between. The CDR3 length is 15 residues. The CDR3 here is CASSYGAYNTGELFF. The CDR3 coding sequence is TGTGCCAGCAGTTACGGCGCCTATAACACCGGGGAGCTGTTTTTT.

In its sample, this clonotype was seen a few times. J is TRBJ2-1 and V is TRBV30; TRBD2 agrees at 7 bases. This CDR3 comprises 13 residues. In germline, CDR1 is GTSNPN, CDR2 SVGIG (reference sequence). Trimming at V came to 4 bases and at J to 7 bases, leaving 7 bases not matched to a gene. This CDR3 reads CAWMAGDSNEQFF. CDR3 bases: TGTGCCTGGATGGCGGGAGACTCAAATGAGCAGTTCTTC.

This clonotype was seen ten or more times. This rearrangement joins TRBV7-2 to TRBJ2-3, with TRBD2 matching over 8 bases. From germline, CDR1 is SGHTA and CDR2 FQGNSA. This CDR3 is built from 15 residues. Trimming took 5 bases from V and 0 from J; bases not matched to a gene: 4. For the CDR3, the DNA is TGTGCCAGCAGCCAAGCGGGGGCTAGCACAGATACGCAGTATTTT. It specifies CASSQAGASTDTQYF.

Ten or more counts support this clonotype. V gene TRBV7-9 combines with J gene TRBJ1-2; no clear D gene. V was clipped by 3 bases and J by 0 bases, with 14 bases between them. The germline V gene has CDR1 SEHNR and CDR2 FQNEAQ (reference sequence). There are 16 residues in the CDR3. The CDR3 DNA sequence: TGTGCCAGCAGCTTGAAGGTCGGGATTCCTAACTATGGCTACACCTTC. This translates into CASSLKVGIPNYGYTF.

This clonotype was observed a handful of times. This chain joins TRBV5-4 and TRBJ2-6; maybe TRBD1 (6 bases). This CDR3 is 17 amino acids long. Trimming took off 4 bases at V and 2 bases at J, with 16 bases between the two ends. Germline loops: CDR1 SGHNT, CDR2 YYREEE (reference sequence). As DNA, the CDR3 is TGTGCCAGCAGCAAAACCGGGACAAGGGCTGGGGCCAACGTCCTGACTTTC. Translation: CASSKTGTRAGANVLTF.

This clonotype was found many times. The chain carries TRBV27 and TRBJ2-2; D is uncertain. Germline V gene data show CDR1 as MNHEY and CDR2 as SMNVEV (reference sequence). The V end was cut by 3 bases, the J end by 4 bases, with 6 bases between. CDR3 length equals 13 residues. The CDR3 reads CASSFKRTGELFF. CDR3 coding DNA: TGTGCCAGCAGTTTTAAACGCACCGGGGAGCTGTTTTTT.

Concerning this clonotype: A much larger clone lies a single base off, so this may be a read error. The chain couples TRBV15 to TRBJ2-7, with TRBD2 identical over 9 bases. Germline CDR1 is LNHNV and CDR2 is YYDKDF (reference sequence). This CDR3 has 15 residues. This chain's CDR3 is CAASSRLAGSYEQYF. DNA of the CDR3: TGTGCCGCCAGCAGTCGGCTAGCGGGATCCTACGAGCAGTACTTC.

Many counts were recorded for this clonotype. This sequence joins TRBV11-2 and TRBJ1-3, with 7 bases aligning to TRBD1. J was trimmed by 0 bases and V by 5 bases; bases with no gene match: 10. This CDR3 is 17 amino acids long. The germline gives CDR1 SGHAT, CDR2 FQNNGV. For the CDR3, the DNA is TGTGCCAGCAGCACGAGAAGACAGGGAAACTCTGGAAACACCATATATTTT. It yields the protein CASSTRRQGNSGNTIYF.

This clonotype showed up just a few times. V usage is TRBV10-3 and J usage is TRBJ2-7; D is perhaps TRBD2 (5 bases). The CDR3 is 13 residues long. CDR1 is ENHRY, CDR2 SYGVKD, per germline. V lost 6 bases and J lost 4, with 13 bases in between. The CDR3 sequence is CAIRPGLNYEQYV. In nucleotides, the CDR3 is TGTGCCATCAGACCAGGACTTAATTACGAGCAGTACGTC.

This clonotype was seen a few times. The chain has TRBV24-1 and TRBJ2-1; D unresolved. The germline CDR1 and CDR2 sequences are KGHDR and SFDVKD. The CDR3 extends over 12 amino acids. V was cut by 1 base and J by 6 bases, with 3 bases left in between. CDR3 sequence (DNA): TGTGCCACCAGTGATTTTGTCAATGAGCAGTTCTTC. As protein: CATSDFVNEQFF.

A few counts support this clonotype. V gene TRBV6-5 combines with J gene TRBJ1-2, with TRBD1 identical over 9 bases. After removal of 5 bases from V and 4 bases from J, the junction contained 8 bases not matched to a gene. The CDR3 loop spans 15 amino acids. Germline CDR1 and CDR2: MNHEY and SVGAGI. The CDR3 nucleotides are TGTGCCAGCAGTCGACAGGGGGGGGAGATCTATGGCTACACCTTC. Residues: CASSRQGGEIYGYTF.

This clonotype came up a few times. This chain uses TRBV10-3 with TRBJ1-5; 9 positions agree with TRBD1. The germline V gene has CDR1 ENHRY and CDR2 SYGVKD. The V segment lost 6 bases and the J segment 7 bases; nucleotides outside the gene matches: 10. This CDR3 spans 15 amino acids. The CDR3 is CAISESGTGLQPQHF. The CDR3 nucleotides read TGTGCCATCAGCGAATCCGGGACAGGGTTACAGCCCCAGCATTTT.

This clonotype was recorded at least ten times. The V gene is TRBV7-2, the J gene TRBJ1-5; possible D gene TRBD1, 6 bases. The CDR3 contains 17 residues. Germline V lookup: CDR1 SGHTA, CDR2 FQGNSA. V was cut by 2 bases and J by 2 bases, with 16 bases left in between. DNA for the CDR3: TGTGCCAGCAGCTTAAGGCAGGGGAATTGGGGCAATCAGCCCCAGCATTTT. It codes for CASSLRQGNWGNQPQHF.

This clonotype was detected ten times or more. This chain joins TRBV4-3 and TRBJ2-7; 8 bases map to TRBD2. This CDR3 has 16 amino acids. Germline CDR1 LGHNA, CDR2 YSLEER. V shed 4 bases and J 1 base; nucleotides not matched to a gene: 9. CDR3 protein: CASSPSTTSGSYEQYF. Written as DNA, the CDR3 is TGCGCCAGCAGCCCAAGCACTACTAGCGGTTCCTACGAGCAGTACTTC.